The clone carrying this TCR beta chain was seen more than once but under ten times. Its antigen is unknown. The CDR3 is 16 residues long. Trimming cost V 7 bases and J 0 bases, with 21 bases left between them. Germline CDR1 and CDR2: SQVTM and ANQGSEA. These data belong to a study of blood T cells in healthy people across ages. Findings and caveats of the study: Older age coincided with a roughly linear decline in TCR beta diversity per million T cells.

Through a sample-barcoded 5' primer and a J-beta primer mix, a second PCR was run for roughly 6 to 12 cycles. In TCRdb, the 5' RACE reads were re-called with MiXCR into one record per CDR3 protein. The sample carries about 720,000 distinct CDR3 sequences, roughly 25% recorded once. These data were also filed under a second study, of T cells of mothers and their children. That report notes: Each child gave a few million TCR beta CDR3 reads (each mother, over 9 million). Related mother-child pairs shared marginally more repertoire than unrelated pairs, though not significantly.

V is TRBV29-1 and J is TRBJ1-2; D call uncertain. Sequenced material: blood. This receptor was taken from a boy aged 5 to 17 in good health. DNA for the CDR3: TGCAGCGGCTCTGACCCCGGTGACCCATCTAACTATGGCTACACCTTC. It specifies CSGSDPGDPSNYGYTF.